The 3 T cell receptor beta chains presented below share a single source sample, sequenced in a study of cytotoxic CD8 clonotypes in ibrutinib-treated CLL. The assay was immunoSEQ multiplex PCR, and TCRdb's table has in-frame clones only and misses some. The profile shows just under 70,000 clones, about two thirds of them singletons. The sequencing used PBMCs, collected after 12 months of ibrutinib treatment. The receptors here all came from a human donor with chronic lymphocytic leukemia.

This clone was seen a few times. The chain recombines TRBV10-3 with TRBJ1-4; D call uncertain. In germline, CDR1 is ENHRY, CDR2 SYGVKD. The CDR3 consists of 18 residues. V lost 2 bases and J lost 0, with 16 bases in between. CDR3 sequence reads: CAISEADIRRSTNEKLFF. CDR3 DNA sequence: TGTGCCATCAGTGAGGCGGATATAAGAAGGTCAACTAATGAAAAACTGTTTTTT.

The genes are TRBV6-4 and TRBJ2-1; D tentatively reads TRBD1 or TRBD2 (5 bases each). The CDR3 spans 13 residues. Germline values: CDR1 MRHNA, CDR2 SNTAGT. Trimming took off 6 bases at V and 8 bases at J, with 14 bases between the two ends. The CDR3 DNA reads as TGTGCCAGCAGCAGGGAGATAGAAGATGAGCAGTTCTTC. Protein: CASSREIEDEQFF.

This rearrangement joins TRBV28 to TRBJ1-4; no clear D gene. V lost 8 bases, J lost 6 bases, and 10 bases lay in between. CDR1 MDHEN and CDR2 SYDVKM come from the germline V gene. This CDR3 region has 12 residues. The CDR3 sequence is CASVSLDEKLFF. The CDR3, as DNA: TGTGCCAGCGTCTCCCTGGATGAAAAACTGTTTTTT.